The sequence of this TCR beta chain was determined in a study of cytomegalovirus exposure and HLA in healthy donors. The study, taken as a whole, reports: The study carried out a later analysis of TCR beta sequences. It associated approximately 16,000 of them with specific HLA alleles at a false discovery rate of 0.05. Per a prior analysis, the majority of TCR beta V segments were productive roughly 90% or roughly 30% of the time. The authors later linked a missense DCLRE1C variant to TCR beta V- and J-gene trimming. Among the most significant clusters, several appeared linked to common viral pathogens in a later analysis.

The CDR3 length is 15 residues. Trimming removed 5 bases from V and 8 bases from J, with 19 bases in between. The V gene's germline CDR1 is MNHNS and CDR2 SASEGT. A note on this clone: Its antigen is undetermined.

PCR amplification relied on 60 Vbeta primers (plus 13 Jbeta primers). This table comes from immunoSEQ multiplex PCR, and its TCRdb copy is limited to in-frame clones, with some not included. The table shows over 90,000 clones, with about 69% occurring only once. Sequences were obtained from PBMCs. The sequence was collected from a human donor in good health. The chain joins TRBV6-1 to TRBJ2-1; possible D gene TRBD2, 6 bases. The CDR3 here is CASSSKGLTTDEQFF. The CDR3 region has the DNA TGTGCCAGCAGTTCTAAGGGACTGACTACCGATGAGCAGTTCTTC.